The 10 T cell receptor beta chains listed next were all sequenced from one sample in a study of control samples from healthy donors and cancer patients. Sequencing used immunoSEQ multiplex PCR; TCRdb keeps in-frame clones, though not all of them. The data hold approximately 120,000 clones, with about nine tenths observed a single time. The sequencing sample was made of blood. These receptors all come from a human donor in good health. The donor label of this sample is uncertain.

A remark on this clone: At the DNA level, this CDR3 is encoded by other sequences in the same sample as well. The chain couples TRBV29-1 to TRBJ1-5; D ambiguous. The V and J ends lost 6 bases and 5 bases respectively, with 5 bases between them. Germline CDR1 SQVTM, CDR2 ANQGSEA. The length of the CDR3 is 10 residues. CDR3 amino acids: CSVGDQPQHF. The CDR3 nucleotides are TGCAGCGTGGGAGATCAGCCCCAGCATTTT.

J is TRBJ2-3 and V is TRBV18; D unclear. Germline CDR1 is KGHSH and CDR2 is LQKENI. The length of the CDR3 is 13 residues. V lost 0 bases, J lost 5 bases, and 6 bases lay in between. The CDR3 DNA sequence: TGTGCCAGCTCACCACCAAAGGGAGATACGCAGTATTTT. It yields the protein CASSPPKGDTQYF. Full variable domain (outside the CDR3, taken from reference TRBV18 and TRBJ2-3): NAGVMQNPRHLVRRRGQEARLRCSPMKGHSHVYWYRQLPEEGLKFMVYLQKENIIDESGMPKERFSAEFPKEGPSILRIQQVVRGDSAAYFCASSPPKGDTQYFGPGTRLTVL.

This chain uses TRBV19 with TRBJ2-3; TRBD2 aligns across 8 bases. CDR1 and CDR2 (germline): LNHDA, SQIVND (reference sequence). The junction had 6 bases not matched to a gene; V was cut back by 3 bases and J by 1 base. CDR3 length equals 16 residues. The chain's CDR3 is CASSIGLAGGTDTQYF. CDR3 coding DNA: TGTGCCAGTAGTATCGGGCTAGCGGGTGGCACAGATACGCAGTATTTT.

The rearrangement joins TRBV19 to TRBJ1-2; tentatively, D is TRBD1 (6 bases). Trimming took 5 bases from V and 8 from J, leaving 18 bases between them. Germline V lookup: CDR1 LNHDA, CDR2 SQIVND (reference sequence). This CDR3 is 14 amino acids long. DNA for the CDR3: TGTGCCAGTAGTCAACAGGACAGACTTAGGGGCTACACCTTC. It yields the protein CASSQQDRLRGYTF.

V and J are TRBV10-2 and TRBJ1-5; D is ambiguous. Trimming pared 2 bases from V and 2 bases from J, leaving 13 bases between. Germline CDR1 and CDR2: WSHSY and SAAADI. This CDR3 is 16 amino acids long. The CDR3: CASSEAPFRRNQPQHF. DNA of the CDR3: TGCGCCAGCAGTGAGGCACCGTTCAGACGCAATCAGCCCCAGCATTTT.

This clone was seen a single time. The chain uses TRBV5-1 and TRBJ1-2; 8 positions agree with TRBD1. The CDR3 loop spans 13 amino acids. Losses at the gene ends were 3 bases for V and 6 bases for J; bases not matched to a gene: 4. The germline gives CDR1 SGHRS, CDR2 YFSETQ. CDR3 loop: CASSSGTGDGYTF. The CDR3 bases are TGCGCCAGCAGCTCCGGGACAGGAGATGGCTACACCTTC.

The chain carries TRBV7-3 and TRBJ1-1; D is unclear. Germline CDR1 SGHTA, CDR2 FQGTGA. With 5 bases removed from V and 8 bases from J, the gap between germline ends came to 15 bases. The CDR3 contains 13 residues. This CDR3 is CASSLQGSAEAFF. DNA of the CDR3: TGTGCCAGCAGCCTCCAAGGTTCTGCGGAAGCTTTCTTT.

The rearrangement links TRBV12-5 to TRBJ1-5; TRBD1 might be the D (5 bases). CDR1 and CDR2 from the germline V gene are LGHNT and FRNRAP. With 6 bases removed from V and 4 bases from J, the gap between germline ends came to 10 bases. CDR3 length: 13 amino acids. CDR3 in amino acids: CASGSGGNQPQHF. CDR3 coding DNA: TGTGCTAGTGGATCCGGGGGGAATCAGCCCCAGCATTTT.

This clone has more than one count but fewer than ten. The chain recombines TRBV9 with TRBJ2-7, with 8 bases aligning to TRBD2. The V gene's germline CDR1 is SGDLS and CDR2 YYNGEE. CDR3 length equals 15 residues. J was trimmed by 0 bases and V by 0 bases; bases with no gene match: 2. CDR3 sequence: CASSVAGTSSYEQYF. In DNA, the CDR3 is TGTGCCAGCAGCGTAGCAGGGACTAGCTCCTACGAGCAGTACTTC. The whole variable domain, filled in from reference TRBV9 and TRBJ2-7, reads DSGVTQTPKHLITATGQRVTLRCSPRSGDLSVYWYQQSLDQGLQFLIQYYNGEERAKGNILERFSAQQFPDLHSELNLSSLELGDSALYFCASSVAGTSSYEQYFGPGTRLTVT.

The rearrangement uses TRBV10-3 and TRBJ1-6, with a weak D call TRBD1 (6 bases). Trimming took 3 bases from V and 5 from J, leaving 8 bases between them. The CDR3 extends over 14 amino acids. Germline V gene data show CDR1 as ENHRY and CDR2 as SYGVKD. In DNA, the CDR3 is TGTGCCATCAGTGAAGGACAGAATAATTCACCCCTCCACTTT. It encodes CAISEGQNNSPLHF.